One T cell receptor beta chain is described in this entry. This record belongs to a study of glioma-infiltrating T cells after dendritic cell vaccination. On the study more broadly: Dendritic cell vaccination trial patients had either newly diagnosed or recurrent glioblastoma.

The CDR3 covers 14 residues. V lost 4 bases, J lost 6 bases, and 4 bases stayed unmatched. Germline V gene sequence: CDR1 MNHEY, CDR2 SVGAGI. Clones were read by immunoSEQ multiplex PCR, and TCRdb kept only the in-frame ones, dropping some. The sample has tens of thousands of clones, about 85% seen once. This rearrangement joins TRBV6-5 to TRBJ2-1; 9 bases match TRBD1. This TCR derives from a human donor with glioblastoma. The sample was blood, taken before dendritic cell vaccination. The CDR3 coding sequence is TGTGCCAGCAGTTGGACAGGGGTAGGCAATGAGCAGTTCTTC. Encoded protein: CASSWTGVGNEQFF.